The source of this TCR beta chain is a study of T cell repertoires in cytomegalovirus infection. Study at large: Matching HLA type and CMV infection were both indicated by public TCR beta signatures.

Study-wide results and limits: HLA-C-restricted CMV clonotypes gave the most frequent clonotype in two of eight donors.

In TCRdb, the reads were re-called with MiXCR into one record per CDR3 protein. The table shows 740,000 or so distinct CDR3 sequences, with 35% to 45% occurring only once. The CDR3 length is 11 residues. In germline, CDR1 is DFQATT, CDR2 SNEGSKA (reference sequence). The V gene lost 1 base and the J gene lost 6 bases, with 7 bases spanning the gap. This clonotype appeared a few times. Antigen: not known. The clonotype originates from a human donor in good health (CMV status not recorded). Some clones in this sample may be carry-over from other donors' samples. The chain joins TRBV20-1 to TRBJ2-7, with D unclear. Sequences were obtained from PBMCs. The CDR3 reads CSARGAGEQYF. The CDR3 nucleotides read TGCAGTGCTAGAGGAGCTGGCGAGCAGTACTTC.